Each of the 14 T cell receptor beta chains below was sequenced from the same sample in a study of T cells expressing NK-cell markers. TCRdb re-called the 5' RACE reads; one entry per CDR3 protein, DNA not given. The table lists some 150,000 distinct CDR3 sequences. The sample was blood T cells: a sorted CD56 or NKG2C T cell subset, CD4+ or CD8+ T cells, or bulk PBMC T cells (not recorded which). The receptors here all came from a woman aged 50 to 60 in good health.

The chain recombines TRBV7-9 with TRBJ2-6; the TRBD1 assignment by TCRdb is unverifiable without DNA. The V gene's germline CDR1 is SEHNR and CDR2 FQNEAQ (reference sequence). The CDR3 length is 19 residues. CDR3 region: CASSRYPLSSLSGANVLTF.

This chain uses TRBV12-3 or TRBV12-4 with TRBJ2-7; TCRdb's D call of TRBD1 is untestable without DNA. This CDR3 spans 15 amino acids. This chain's CDR3 is CASSHSGTGKREQYF.

The V and J genes are TRBV7-9 and TRBJ1-4; TCRdb returns TRBD1, unconfirmable since there is no DNA. Germline V CDR1 and CDR2: SEHNR, FQNEAQ (reference sequence). This CDR3 contains 15 residues. CDR3 sequence: CASSNFSRADEKLFF.

This sequence joins TRBV6-5 and TRBJ2-1; TCRdb selects TRBD1, and the lack of DNA leaves this call unchecked. The CDR3 is 14 residues long. Germline values: CDR1 MNHEY, CDR2 SVGAGI. This CDR3 reads CASSYLAGPNEQFF.

The chain carries TRBV7-6 and TRBJ2-5; TCRdb's D call of TRBD1 is untestable without DNA. CDR1 is SGHVS, CDR2 FNYEAQ, per germline. The CDR3 contains 17 residues. CDR3 region: CASSLATGGSGVETQYF.

This sequence joins TRBV7-8 and TRBJ1-1; TCRdb names TRBD1, which stays unverified in the absence of DNA. Germline lookup yields CDR1 SGHVS and CDR2 FQNEAQ. CDR3 length: 14 residues. The CDR3: CASSNPGTSTEAFF.

This chain uses TRBV25-1 with TRBJ2-1; TCRdb proposes TRBD2, but this gene call is untestable without DNA. The CDR3 is 15 residues long. Germline V gene sequence: CDR1 MGHDK, CDR2 SYGVNS. This chain's CDR3 is CASSDGTSGYNEQFF.

The V and J genes are TRBV29-1 and TRBJ1-1; checking the TCRdb D call of TRBD1 is not possible without DNA. Looked up from germline, CDR1 is SQVTM and CDR2 is ANQGSEA. The CDR3 extends over 14 amino acids. CDR3 residues: CSVEEGTGATEAFF.

The V gene is TRBV11-3, the J gene TRBJ2-1; TCRdb reports TRBD2, a call that lacks DNA to check it against. The CDR3 is made up of 15 amino acids. Germline-derived CDR1 and CDR2 are SGHNT and YENEEA. The CDR3: CASSSLAGGRNEQFF.

CDR3 region: CASSPLRDEVADTQYF. V gene TRBV13 combines with J gene TRBJ2-3; the TRBD2 assignment by TCRdb is unverifiable without DNA. The CDR3 has 16 amino acids. The V gene's germline CDR1 is PRHDT and CDR2 FYEKMQ (reference sequence).

The rearrangement links TRBV5-1 to TRBJ2-1; TCRdb gives TRBD2 as the D gene, but with no DNA this cannot be confirmed. In germline, CDR1 is SGHRS, CDR2 YFSETQ. CDR3 length equals 13 residues. This CDR3 reads CASGLAGDYEQFF.

This chain uses TRBV27 with TRBJ2-5; TCRdb names TRBD1, which stays unverified in the absence of DNA. The germline CDR1 and CDR2 sequences are MNHEY and SMNVEV (reference sequence). The CDR3 is 16 amino acids. CDR3: CASSLRDRGIQETQYF.

The rearrangement uses TRBV19 and TRBJ1-1; TCRdb lists TRBD1, though no DNA is available to test this call. Germline-derived CDR1 and CDR2 are LNHDA and SQIVND (reference sequence). The length of the CDR3 is 13 residues. The CDR3 region is CASTVQGVKEAFF.

The rearrangement links TRBV7-9 to TRBJ2-1; TCRdb indicates TRBD1, and absent DNA this call remains unverified. The CDR3 loop spans 16 amino acids. Germline V gives CDR1 SEHNR, CDR2 FQNEAQ (reference sequence). CDR3 in amino acids: CASSPKQGIDVYEQFF.